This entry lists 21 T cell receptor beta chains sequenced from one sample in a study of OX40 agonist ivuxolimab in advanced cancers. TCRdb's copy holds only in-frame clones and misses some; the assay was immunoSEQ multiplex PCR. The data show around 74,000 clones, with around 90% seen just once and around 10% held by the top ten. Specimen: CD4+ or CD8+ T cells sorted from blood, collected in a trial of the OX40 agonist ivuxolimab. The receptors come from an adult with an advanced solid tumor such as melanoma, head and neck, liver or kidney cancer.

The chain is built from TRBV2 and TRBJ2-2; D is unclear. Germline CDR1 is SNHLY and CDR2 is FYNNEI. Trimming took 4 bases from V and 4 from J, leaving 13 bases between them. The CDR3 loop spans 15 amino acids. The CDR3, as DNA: TGTGCCAGCAGTGGAAGAGGTCAGGCCACCGGGGAGCTGTTTTTT. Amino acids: CASSGRGQATGELFF.

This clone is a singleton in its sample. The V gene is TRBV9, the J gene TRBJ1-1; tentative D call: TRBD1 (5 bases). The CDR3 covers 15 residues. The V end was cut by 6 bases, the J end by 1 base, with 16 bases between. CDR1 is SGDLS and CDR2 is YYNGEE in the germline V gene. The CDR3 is CASNPLIGANTEAFF. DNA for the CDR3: TGTGCCAGCAATCCCCTTATAGGGGCGAACACTGAAGCTTTCTTT.

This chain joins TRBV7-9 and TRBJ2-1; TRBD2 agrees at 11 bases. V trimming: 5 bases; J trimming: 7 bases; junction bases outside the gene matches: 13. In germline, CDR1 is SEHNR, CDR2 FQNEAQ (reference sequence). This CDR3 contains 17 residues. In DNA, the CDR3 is TGTGCCAGCAGCCCCCCCGCGACTAGCGGGGAAGGAAATGAGCAGTTCTTC. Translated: CASSPPATSGEGNEQFF.

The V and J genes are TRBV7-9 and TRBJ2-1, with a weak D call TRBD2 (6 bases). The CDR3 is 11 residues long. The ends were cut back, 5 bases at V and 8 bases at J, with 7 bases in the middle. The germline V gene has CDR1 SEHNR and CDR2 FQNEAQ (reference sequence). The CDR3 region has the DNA TGTGCCAGCAGCCGCGGGGATGAGCAGTTCTTC. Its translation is CASSRGDEQFF.

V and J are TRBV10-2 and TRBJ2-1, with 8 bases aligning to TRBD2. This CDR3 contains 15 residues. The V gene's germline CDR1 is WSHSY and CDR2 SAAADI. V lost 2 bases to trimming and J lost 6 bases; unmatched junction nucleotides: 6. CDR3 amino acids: CASSETAGGGNEQFF. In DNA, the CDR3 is TGCGCCAGCAGTGAGACGGCGGGGGGTGGCAATGAGCAGTTCTTC.

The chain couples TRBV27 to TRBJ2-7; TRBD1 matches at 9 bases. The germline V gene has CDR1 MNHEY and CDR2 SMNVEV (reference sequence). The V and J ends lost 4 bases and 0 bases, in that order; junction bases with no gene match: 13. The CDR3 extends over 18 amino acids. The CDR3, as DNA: TGTGCCAGCAGTTCCCTCCGGGACAGGGAGCCCTTCTCCTACGAGCAGTACTTC. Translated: CASSSLRDREPFSYEQYF.

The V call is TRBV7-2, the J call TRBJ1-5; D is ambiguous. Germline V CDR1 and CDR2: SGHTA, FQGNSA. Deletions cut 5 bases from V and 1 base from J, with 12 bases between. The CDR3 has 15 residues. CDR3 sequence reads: CASSPRTMSNQPQHF. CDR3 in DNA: TGTGCCAGCAGCCCCCGGACCATGAGCAATCAGCCCCAGCATTTT.

CDR3 nucleotide sequence: TGTGCCAGCAGGAAGGGGACAGGGGCCCAAGCATTCACCGGGGAGCTGTTTTTT. Amino acid sequence: CASRKGTGAQAFTGELFF. The gene calls are TRBV7-2 and TRBJ2-2, with 10 nucleotides matching TRBD1. Looked up from germline, CDR1 is SGHTA and CDR2 is FQGNSA. The ends lost 6 bases at V and 4 bases at J; junction bases unmatched: 14. This CDR3 region has 18 residues. The complete variable domain, with remaining parts taken from reference TRBV7-2 and TRBJ2-2, reads GAGVSQSPSNKVTEKGKDVELRCDPISGHTALYWYRQSLGQGLEFLIYFQGNSAPDKSGLPSDRFSAERTGGSVSTLTIQRTQQEDSAVYLCASRKGTGAQAFTGELFFGEGSRLTVL.

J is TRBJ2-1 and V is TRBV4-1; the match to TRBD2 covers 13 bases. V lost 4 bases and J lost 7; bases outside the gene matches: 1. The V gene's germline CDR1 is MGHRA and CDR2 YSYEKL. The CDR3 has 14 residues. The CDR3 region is CASSPGLAGNEQFF. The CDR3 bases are TGCGCCAGCAGCCCGGGACTAGCGGGGAATGAGCAGTTCTTC.

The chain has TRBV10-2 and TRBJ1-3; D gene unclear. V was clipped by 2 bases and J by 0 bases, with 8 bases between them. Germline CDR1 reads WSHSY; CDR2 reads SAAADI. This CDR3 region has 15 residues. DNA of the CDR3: TGCGCCAGCAGTGAGACGGTCCCCTCTGGAAACACCATATATTTT. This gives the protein CASSETVPSGNTIYF.

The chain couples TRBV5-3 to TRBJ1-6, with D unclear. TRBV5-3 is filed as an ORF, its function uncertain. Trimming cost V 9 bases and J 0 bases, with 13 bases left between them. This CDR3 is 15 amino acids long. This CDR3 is CANQHRSSYNSPLHF. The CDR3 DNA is TGTGCCAATCAGCACCGAAGCTCCTATAATTCACCCCTCCACTTT.

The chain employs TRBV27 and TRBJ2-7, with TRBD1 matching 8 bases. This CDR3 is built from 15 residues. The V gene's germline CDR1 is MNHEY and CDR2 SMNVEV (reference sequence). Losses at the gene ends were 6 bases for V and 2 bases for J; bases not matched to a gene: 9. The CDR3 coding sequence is TGTGCCAGCAGGCTGTACACAGGGGGGACCTACGAGCAGTACTTC. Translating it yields CASRLYTGGTYEQYF.

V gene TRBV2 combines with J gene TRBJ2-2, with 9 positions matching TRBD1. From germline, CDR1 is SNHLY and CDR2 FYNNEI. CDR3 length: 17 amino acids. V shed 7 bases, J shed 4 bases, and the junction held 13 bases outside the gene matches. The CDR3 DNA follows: TGTGCCAGCATGCGGGGCCCGGGACAGGGAGTCACCGGGGAGCTGTTTTTT. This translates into CASMRGPGQGVTGELFF.

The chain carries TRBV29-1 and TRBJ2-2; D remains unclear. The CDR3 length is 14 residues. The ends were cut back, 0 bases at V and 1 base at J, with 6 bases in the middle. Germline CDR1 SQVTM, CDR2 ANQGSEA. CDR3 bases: TGCAGCGTTGAAGATTGGAAGAACACCGGGGAGCTGTTTTTT. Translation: CSVEDWKNTGELFF.

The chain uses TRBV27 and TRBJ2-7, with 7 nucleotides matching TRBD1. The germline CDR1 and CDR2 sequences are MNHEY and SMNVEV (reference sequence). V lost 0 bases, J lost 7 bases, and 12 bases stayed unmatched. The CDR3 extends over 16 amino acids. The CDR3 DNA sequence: TGTGCCAGCAGTTTATCCCGATGGCAGGGGGTGGGGGAGCAGTACTTC. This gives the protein CASSLSRWQGVGEQYF.

The CDR3 reads CSVAGGNTGELFF. The CDR3 nucleotides read TGCAGCGTTGCGGGGGGGAACACCGGGGAGCTGTTTTTT. The V and J genes are TRBV29-1 and TRBJ2-2; 7 bases are shared with TRBD2. CDR1 SQVTM and CDR2 ANQGSEA come from the germline V gene. V shed 4 bases, J shed 1 base, and the junction held 0 bases outside the gene matches. The CDR3 covers 13 residues.

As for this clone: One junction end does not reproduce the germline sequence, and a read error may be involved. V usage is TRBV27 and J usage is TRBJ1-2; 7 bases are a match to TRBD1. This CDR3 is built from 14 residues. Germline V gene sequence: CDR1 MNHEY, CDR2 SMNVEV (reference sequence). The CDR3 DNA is TGTGCCAGCAGTATATCGACAGGGTTCTATGGCTACACCTTC. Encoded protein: CASSISTGFYGYTF.

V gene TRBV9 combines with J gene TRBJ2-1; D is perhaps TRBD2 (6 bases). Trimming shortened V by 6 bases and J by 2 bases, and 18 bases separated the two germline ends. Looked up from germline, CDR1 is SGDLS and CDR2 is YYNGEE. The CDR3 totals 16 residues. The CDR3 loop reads CASTNRGDPAYNEQFF. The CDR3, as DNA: TGTGCCAGCACCAACCGCGGGGACCCGGCCTACAATGAGCAGTTCTTC.

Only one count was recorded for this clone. CDR3 loop: CASSLTGLQETQYF. In DNA, the CDR3 is TGTGCCAGCAGCCTCACAGGGTTACAAGAGACCCAGTACTTC. The chain carries TRBV7-9 and TRBJ2-5; maybe TRBD1 (6 bases). Germline-derived CDR1 and CDR2 are SEHNR and FQNEAQ (reference sequence). Trimming cost V 5 bases and J 2 bases, with 12 bases left between them. The CDR3 has 14 residues.

The CDR3 bases are TGTGCCAGCAGGGGGGCAGGGGCCGGCCAAGAGACCCAGTACTTC. As protein: CASRGAGAGQETQYF. This chain links TRBV2 with TRBJ2-5; tentative D call: TRBD1 (6 bases). The germline V gene encodes CDR1 SNHLY and CDR2 FYNNEI. This CDR3 region has 15 residues. Trimming stripped 6 bases from V and 1 base from J, with 15 bases between. Together with reference TRBV2 and TRBJ2-5, the CDR3 gives the full variable domain: EPEVTQTPSHQVTQMGQEVILRCVPISNHLYFYWYRQILGQKVEFLVSFYNNEISEKSEIFDDQFSVERPDGSNFTLKIRSTKLEDSAMYFCASRGAGAGQETQYFGPGTRLLVL.

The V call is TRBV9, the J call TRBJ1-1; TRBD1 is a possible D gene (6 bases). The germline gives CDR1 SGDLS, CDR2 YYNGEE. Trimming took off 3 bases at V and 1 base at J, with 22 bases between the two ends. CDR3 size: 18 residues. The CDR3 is CASSATIMGGTRNTEAFF. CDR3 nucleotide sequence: TGTGCCAGCAGCGCCACGATAATGGGCGGGACAAGGAACACTGAAGCTTTCTTT.